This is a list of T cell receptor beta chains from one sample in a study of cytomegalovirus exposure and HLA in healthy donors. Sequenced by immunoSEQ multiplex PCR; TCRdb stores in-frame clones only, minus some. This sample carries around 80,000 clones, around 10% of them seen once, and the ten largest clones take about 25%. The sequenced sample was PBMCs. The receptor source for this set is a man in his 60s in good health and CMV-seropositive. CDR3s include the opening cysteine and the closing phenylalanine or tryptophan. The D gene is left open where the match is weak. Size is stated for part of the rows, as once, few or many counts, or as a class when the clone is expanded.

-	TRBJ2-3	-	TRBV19	CASRGGGGDTQYF	TGTGCCAGTAGAGGTGGGGGAGGAGATACGCAGTATTTT
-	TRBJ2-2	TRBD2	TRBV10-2	CASSESSGALGELFF	TGCGCCAGCAGTGAGAGTAGCGGGGCTTTAGGGGAGCTGTTTTTT
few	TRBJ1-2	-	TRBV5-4	CASSSAGTYLYGYTF	TGTGCCAGCAGCTCCGCCGGGACATACCTCTATGGCTACACCTTC
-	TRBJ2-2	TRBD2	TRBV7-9	CASSAWTSGKDGELFF	TGTGCCAGCAGCGCCTGGACTAGCGGGAAGGACGGGGAGCTGTTTTTT
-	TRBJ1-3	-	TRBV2	CASRRTVSGNTIYF	TGTGCCAGCAGGCGGACAGTCTCTGGAAACACCATATATTTT
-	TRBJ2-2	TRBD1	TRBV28	CASSRQGDTGELFF	TGTGCCAGCAGTCGACAGGGGGACACCGGGGAGCTGTTTTTT
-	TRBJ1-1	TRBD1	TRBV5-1	CASSLGGQGGSTEAFF	TGCGCCAGCAGCTTGGGGGGACAGGGAGGTTCCACTGAAGCTTTCTTT
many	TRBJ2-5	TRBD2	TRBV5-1	CASSPGGPGETQYF	TGCGCCAGCAGCCCGGGGGGGCCGGGAGAGACCCAGTACTTC
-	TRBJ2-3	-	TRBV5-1	CASSPDSTSSDTQYF	TGCGCCAGCAGCCCCGACTCGACTAGTTCTGATACGCAGTATTTT
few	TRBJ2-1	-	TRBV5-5	CASSSLGEAYNEQFF	TGTGCCAGCAGCTCCTTAGGGGAAGCCTACAATGAGCAGTTCTTC
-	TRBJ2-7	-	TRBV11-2	CASSTGGRSRNEQYF	TGTGCCAGCAGCACCGGGGGACGGTCCAGGAACGAGCAGTACTTC
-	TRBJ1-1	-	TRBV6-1	CASNPWGGTEAFF	TGTGCCAGCAACCCTTGGGGGGGCACTGAAGCTTTCTTT
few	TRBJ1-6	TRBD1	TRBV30	CAWMGTGTSPLHF	TGTGCCTGGATGGGGACAGGGACTTCACCCCTCCACTTT
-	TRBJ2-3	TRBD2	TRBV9	CASSVVASGGDTQYF	TGTGCCAGCAGCGTAGTGGCTAGCGGGGGGGATACGCAGTATTTT
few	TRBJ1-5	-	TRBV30	CAWSAVGGNQPQHF	TGTGCCTGGAGTGCGGTGGGGGGAAATCAGCCCCAGCATTTT
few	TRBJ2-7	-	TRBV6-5	CASSPDFYEQYF	TGTGCCAGCAGCCCCGACTTCTACGAGCAGTACTTC
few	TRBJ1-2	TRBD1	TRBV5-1	CASSVDRGLYGYTF	TGCGCCAGCAGCGTGGACAGGGGGCTATATGGCTACACCTTC
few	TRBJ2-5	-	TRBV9	CASSVGASVDQETQYF	TGTGCCAGCAGCGTAGGGGCTAGCGTAGACCAAGAGACCCAGTACTTC
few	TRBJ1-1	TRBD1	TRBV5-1	CASSSSGGAGTEAFF	TGCGCCAGCAGCTCGTCAGGGGGCGCGGGTACTGAAGCTTTCTTT
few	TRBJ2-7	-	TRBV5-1	CASSYRDMINEQYF	TGCGCCAGCAGCTACCGGGACATGATCAACGAGCAGTACTTC
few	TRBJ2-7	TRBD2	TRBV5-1	CASSLQSLAGDEQYF	TGCGCCAGCAGCTTGCAGTCTCTAGCGGGAGACGAGCAGTACTTC
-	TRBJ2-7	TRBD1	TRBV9	CASSVGDRGHEQYF	TGTGCCAGCAGCGTAGGGGACAGGGGCCACGAGCAGTACTTC
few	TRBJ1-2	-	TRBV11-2	CASSRGAWGGYTF	TGTGCCAGCAGCCGGGGGGCTTGGGGCGGCTACACCTTC
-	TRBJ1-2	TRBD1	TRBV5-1	CASSPGQTSGGYTF	TGCGCCAGCAGCCCGGGACAGACTAGCGGTGGCTACACCTTC
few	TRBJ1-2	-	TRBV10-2	CASATKDYGYTF	TGCGCCAGCGCAACTAAGGACTATGGCTACACCTTC
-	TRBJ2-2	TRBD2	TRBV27	CASSSWTSPGELFF	TGTGCCAGCAGTTCCTGGACTAGCCCCGGGGAGCTGTTTTTT
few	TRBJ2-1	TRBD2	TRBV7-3	CASSPSGSFNEQFF	TGTGCCAGCAGCCCAAGCGGGAGTTTCAATGAGCAGTTCTTC
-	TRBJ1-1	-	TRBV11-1	CASSLQTGNTEAFF	TGTGCCAGCAGCCTTCAGACGGGGAACACTGAAGCTTTCTTT
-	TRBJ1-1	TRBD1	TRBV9	CASSVGPLDREGTEAFF	TGTGCCAGCAGCGTAGGGCCTTTAGACAGGGAAGGAACTGAAGCTTTCTTT
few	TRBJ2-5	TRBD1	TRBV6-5	CASRRGPETQYF	TGTGCCAGCAGGAGGGGGCCAGAGACCCAGTACTTC
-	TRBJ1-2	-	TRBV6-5	CASSSESTGWGGYTF	TGTGCCAGCAGTTCCGAATCAACAGGGTGGGGTGGCTACACCTTC
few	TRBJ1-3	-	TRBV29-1	CSVGTLSGNTIYF	TGCAGCGTCGGGACACTCTCTGGAAACACCATATATTTT
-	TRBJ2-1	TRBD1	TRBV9	CASSPTGGIYNEQFF	TGTGCCAGCAGCCCGACAGGGGGCATCTACAATGAGCAGTTCTTC
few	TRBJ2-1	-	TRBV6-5	CASSYYRESFRNEQFF	TGTGCCAGCAGTTACTACCGGGAGTCGTTTCGGAATGAGCAGTTCTTC
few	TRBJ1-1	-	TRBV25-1	CASSEREAAAAFF	TGTGCCAGCAGTGAAAGGGAGGCGGCTGCGGCTTTCTTT
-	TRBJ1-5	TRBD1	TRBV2	CASRDRGDQPQHF	TGTGCCAGCAGGGACAGGGGGGATCAGCCCCAGCATTTT
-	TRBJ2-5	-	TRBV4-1	CASSQPLSETQYF	TGCGCCAGCAGCCAACCCCTTTCCGAGACCCAGTACTTC
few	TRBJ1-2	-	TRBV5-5	CASSPMIGGGYTF	TGTGCCAGCAGCCCCATGATCGGCGGTGGCTACACCTTC
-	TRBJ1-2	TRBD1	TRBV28	CASSKSSSRTGGNYGYTF	TGTGCCAGCAGTAAAAGTTCCTCCAGGACAGGGGGGAACTATGGCTACACCTTC
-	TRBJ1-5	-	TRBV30	CAWSSQTGRGQPQHF	TGTGCCTGGAGTAGCCAGACCGGACGGGGTCAGCCCCAGCATTTT
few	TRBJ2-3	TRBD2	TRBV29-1	CSAATSGAWDDTQYF	TGCAGCGCAGCAACTAGCGGGGCGTGGGATGATACGCAGTATTTT
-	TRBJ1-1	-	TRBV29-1	CSVDAGANTEPFF	TGCAGCGTTGACGCAGGGGCGAACACTGAACCTTTCTTT
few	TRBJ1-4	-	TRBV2	CASRVTGEKLFF	TGTGCCAGCCGGGTGACAGGTGAAAAACTGTTTTTT
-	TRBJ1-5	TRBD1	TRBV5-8	CASSLVTGGIQPQHF	TGTGCCAGCAGCTTGGTGACAGGGGGCATTCAGCCCCAGCATTTT
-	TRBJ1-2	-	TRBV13	CASSLGSRFYGYTF	TGTGCCAGCAGCTTAGGATCCAGGTTCTATGGCTACACCTTC
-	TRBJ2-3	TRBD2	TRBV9	CASSQGSLAGDVCTDTQYF	TGTGCCAGCAGCCAAGGGTCGCTAGCGGGAGACGTTTGCACAGATACGCAGTATTTT
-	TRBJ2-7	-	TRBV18	CASSQGGEQYF	TGTGCCAGCTCACAAGGGGGCGAGCAGTACTTC
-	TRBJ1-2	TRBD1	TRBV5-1	CASSPYRQGEGYTF	TGCGCCAGCAGCCCGTATCGGCAGGGGGAGGGCTACACCTTC